The 5 T cell receptor beta chains in this list originate from one sample, sequenced in a study of CD8 T cells in ankylosing spondylitis. TCRdb used MiXCR to reprocess the 5' RACE reads, holding one entry per CDR3 protein. The sample has about 360,000 distinct CDR3 sequences, approximately 22% seen once. Material for sequencing was blood, either unsorted or a sorted T cell fraction (not recorded which). All receptors derive from a male donor with ankylosing spondylitis or in good health (not recorded which).

Only a few counts were recorded for this clonotype. The V call is TRBV12-3 or TRBV12-4, the J call TRBJ2-3; no definite D call. The CDR3 loop spans 15 amino acids. V dropped 7 bases and J dropped 1 base, with 15 bases sitting between them. CDR3 sequence: CASKIGEAGTDTQYF. CDR3 bases: TGTGCCAGCAAAATTGGCGAGGCCGGCACAGATACGCAGTATTTT.

This sequence joins TRBV11-1 and TRBJ2-5; 10 nucleotides match TRBD2. CDR1 SGHAT and CDR2 FQDESV come from the germline V gene (reference sequence). The CDR3 sequence is 18 residues long. Trimming took 5 bases from V and 1 from J; bases not matched to a gene: 13. CDR3 region: CASSLGAGGFPFQETQYF. CDR3 nucleotides: TGTGCCAGCAGCCTGGGAGCGGGGGGGTTTCCGTTCCAAGAGACCCAGTACTTC. The full variable domain, its missing parts supplied by reference TRBV11-1 and TRBJ2-5, is EAEVAQSPRYKITEKSQAVAFWCDPISGHATLYWYRQILGQGPELLVQFQDESVVDDSQLPKDRFSAERLKGVDSTLKIQPAELGDSAMYLCASSLGAGGFPFQETQYFGPGTRLLVL.

The chain combines TRBV3-1 with TRBJ2-3; 12 bases line up with TRBD2. Germline trimming cut 3 bases from V and 0 bases from J; bases unmatched to any gene: 7. The CDR3 contains 18 residues. In germline, CDR1 is LGHDT, CDR2 YNNKEL (reference sequence). The CDR3 region is CASSQAFLAGGSTDTQYF. The CDR3, as DNA: TGTGCCAGCAGCCAGGCCTTCCTAGCGGGGGGGAGCACAGATACGCAGTATTTT.

The rearrangement uses TRBV7-9 and TRBJ2-7; D unclear. CDR1 is SEHNR and CDR2 is FQNEAQ in the germline V gene (reference sequence). CDR3 length: 12 amino acids. V lost 6 bases and J 6 bases, leaving 12 bases between the germline ends. CDR3 nucleotide sequence: TGTGCCAGCAGTTACCGAGGATCCGAGCAGTACTTC. It specifies CASSYRGSEQYF.

The chain has TRBV2 and TRBJ1-6; the D is unclear. The CDR3 is 14 amino acids. Germline CDR1 and CDR2: SNHLY and FYNNEI. V lost 1 base to trimming and J lost 7 bases, with 8 bases between them. This CDR3 reads CASSEGGRNSPLHF. CDR3 sequence (DNA): TGTGCCAGCAGTGAAGGAGGCCGGAATTCACCCCTCCACTTT.